These 24 T cell receptor beta chains share one sample of origin, sequenced in a study of tumor and adjacent non-tumor tissue in lung cancer (dated 2018 in TCRdb). RNA was extracted from bulk unsorted tissue and checked for quality with a NanoDrop ND-1000 and an Agilent 2100. For the normal lung samples, distant non-tumor tissue was collected more than 3 cm away from the tumor edge. Receptors were amplified or captured by multiplex PCR. The data were produced on an Illumina HiSeq 2500. Following protocols modified from ARM-PCR, the researchers constructed TCRbeta libraries through three rounds of nested PCR with primers (Table S4). Starting from the raw public reads, TCRdb applied fastp trimming at Q25, assembled clones with MiXCR and retained in-frame beta chains. Each record represents a unique CDR3 protein, reported with the most common genes and DNA among its rows. This sample has around 82,000 distinct CDR3 sequences in its table, and around 80% of those were observed once. The top ten hold about 47% of the sample.

The sequencing sample was made of distant non-tumor lung tissue. The origin of the receptors is a man between 60 and 75 years old with non-small cell lung cancer.

The chain is built from TRBV4-3 and TRBJ2-7; 9 positions agree with TRBD1. This CDR3 contains 14 residues. The J segment lost 5 bases and the V segment lost 2 bases, leaving 4 bases of the junction unmatched. The germline CDR1 and CDR2 sequences are LGHNA and YSLEER. This chain's CDR3 is CASSQWDRVDEQYF. The CDR3 region has the DNA TGCGCCAGCAGCCAATGGGACAGGGTGGACGAGCAGTACTTC.

V gene TRBV11-3 combines with J gene TRBJ2-1; 10 bases are a match to TRBD2. Germline trimming cut 0 bases from V and 15 bases from J; bases unmatched to any gene: 17. Per the germline V gene, CDR1 is SGHNT and CDR2 is YENEEA. The CDR3 contains 17 residues. CDR3 DNA: TGTGCCAGCAGCTTAGATCGGCTAGCGGGAGTAGGTAATGAGTTGTTCTTC. Translated: CASSLDRLAGVGNELFF.

The V gene is TRBV7-9, the J gene TRBJ1-5; D is possibly TRBD1 (5 bases). Trimming took 5 bases from V and 6 from J, leaving 17 bases between them. The CDR3 is made up of 15 amino acids. Looked up from germline, CDR1 is SEHNR and CDR2 is FQNEAQ (reference sequence). Here the CDR3 DNA reads TGTGCCAGCAGCCGGCTTCAGGGAGCGTGTCAGCCCCAGCATTTT. Protein: CASSRLQGACQPQHF.

In the case of this clonotype: A junction boundary mismatches the germline segment, possibly from a read error. CDR3 nucleotides: TGTGCCAGCATCTTAGATGGACGAGGGGGCATCTATGGCTACACCTTC. This codes for CASILDGRGGIYGYTF. The chain links TRBV11-3 to TRBJ1-2; the match to TRBD1 covers 7 bases. Germline CDR1 is SGHNT and CDR2 is YENEEA. This CDR3 has 16 residues.

For this clonotype: Its ends do not fully match the called genes, so a read error is possible. The J gene is TRBJ2-7, the V gene TRBV4-3, with 8 bases lining up with TRBD2. CDR1 is LGHNA and CDR2 is YSLEER in the germline V gene. CDR3 size: 15 residues. The chain's CDR3 is CASSQGTSYSYKQYF. In nucleotides, the CDR3 is TGCGCCAGCAGCCAAGGGACTAGCTACTCCTACAAGCAGTATTTC.

Details on this clonotype: A much larger clone lies a single base off, so this may be a read error. The rearrangement joins TRBV7-9 to TRBJ1-1, with a possible D match to TRBD1 (5 bases). Germline V CDR1 and CDR2: SEHNR, FQNEAQ (reference sequence). The CDR3 runs 14 residues. Trimming pared 5 bases from V and 1 base from J, leaving 11 bases between. CDR3 DNA: TGTGCCAGCAGCCTGGGGACCACGAACACTGAAGCTTTCTTT. Amino acid sequence: CASSLGTTNTEAFF.

On this clonotype itself: No conserved phenylalanine or tryptophan ends this CDR3, so it is likely a read error. The chain recombines TRBV30 with TRBJ2-2, with TRBD1 as a possible D gene (5 bases). CDR3 length: 13 amino acids. Trimming took off 5 bases at V and 6 bases at J, with 13 bases between the two ends. Germline loops: CDR1 GTSNPN, CDR2 SVGIG (reference sequence). The CDR3 coding sequence is TGTGCCTGGGCCGAGACAGTCCCCGGGGAGCTGTTTTCT. Protein sequence: CAWAETVPGELFS.

This rearrangement joins TRBV11-2 to TRBJ2-6; D possibly corresponds to TRBD1 (6 bases). V lost 9 bases to trimming and J lost 0 bases, with 24 bases between them. CDR1 SGHAT and CDR2 FQNNGV come from the germline V gene. The CDR3 runs 19 residues. CDR3 DNA: TGTGCCAGTAGCGTAGTTCCAAAGGACAGACCCTCTGGGGCCAACGTCCTGACTTTC. Protein product: CASSVVPKDRPSGANVLTF.

Many counts were recorded for this clonotype. The junction and the germline gene differ at one end; a read error may be behind it. This chain connects TRBV4-3 to TRBJ2-3, with 13 bases identical to TRBD2. Germline V gene lookup returns CDR1 LGHNA and CDR2 YSLEER. The CDR3 length is 20 residues. The CDR3 DNA reads TGCGCCGGCAGCCAAGATCTGGCGACTAGCGGGAGGACTAGCACAGATACGCAGTATTTT. It is translated as CAGSQDLATSGRTSTDTQYF.

This clonotype was counted a few times. J is TRBJ1-1 and V is TRBV11-3; no clear D gene. V lost 3 bases and J 1 base, leaving 9 bases between the germline ends. The germline V gene has CDR1 SGHNT and CDR2 YENEEA. CDR3 length: 14 residues. The CDR3: CASSLQSSNTEAFF. The CDR3 nucleotides read TGTGCCAGCAGCTTGCAGAGCTCGAACACTGAAGCTTTCTTT.

A note on this clonotype: Germline is not matched at one junction end, which may reflect a read error. This chain connects TRBV12-5 to TRBJ2-7; TRBD2 matches 11 bases. The CDR3 totals 16 residues. Germline loops: CDR1 LGHNT, CDR2 FRNRAP. The CDR3 DNA is TGTGCTAATGGTTTGGCCATAGCGGGAGGGCCCTACGAGCAGTACTTC. This codes for CANGLAIAGGPYEQYF.

Concerning this clonotype: One end of the junction fails to match germline, which may point to a read error. This sequence joins TRBV4-3 and TRBJ1-2, with D perhaps matching TRBD1 (5 bases). This CDR3 region has 14 residues. Germline V lookup: CDR1 LGHNA, CDR2 YSLEER. The CDR3 DNA follows: TGCGCCAGCAACCAAGAACAGGTGAACTATGGCTACACCTTC. Residues: CASNQEQVNYGYTF.

J is TRBJ2-1 and V is TRBV19; the match to TRBD2 covers 13 bases. This CDR3 has 21 amino acids. Losses at the gene ends were 0 bases for V and 8 bases for J; bases not matched to a gene: 19. The germline V gene has CDR1 LNHDA and CDR2 SQIVND (reference sequence). CDR3 nucleotides: TGTGCCAGTAGTATAGATCGACCGGGACTAGCGGGAATGGGAGTGTTAGATGAGCAGTTCTTC. Amino acid sequence: CASSIDRPGLAGMGVLDEQFF.

On this clonotype itself: Just one base apart from a much larger clone, this may be a read error. J is TRBJ2-1 and V is TRBV12-3 or TRBV12-4, with 8 bases matching TRBD2. The CDR3 has 15 amino acids. The CDR3 here is CASSLAGGLYNEHFF. The CDR3 DNA follows: TGTGCCAGCAGTTTGGCGGGGGGCCTGTACAATGAGCACTTCTTC.

Worth noting for this clonotype: An end of the junction differs from the germline gene, which may be a read error. The gene calls are TRBV12-3 or TRBV12-4 and TRBJ1-5; the D gene is possibly TRBD1 (5 bases). The CDR3 is made up of 16 amino acids. The CDR3 DNA reads as TGTGCCAGCAGTCCCCAGGCAGGGATGAGCAATCAGCCCCAACATTTT. Translated, it gives CASSPQAGMSNQPQHF.

For this clonotype: Sequence at one end of the junction differs from germline and may be a read error. The rearrangement joins TRBV4-1 to TRBJ1-5, with D tentatively TRBD1 (6 bases). Germline values: CDR1 MGHRA, CDR2 YSYEKL. The CDR3 contains 15 residues. The chain's CDR3 is CASSQAEGVNQSHHF. The CDR3 coding sequence is TGCGCCAGCAGCCAAGCGGAGGGGGTTAATCAGTCCCATCATTTT.

Of note for this clonotype: A junction boundary mismatches the germline segment, possibly from a read error. The chain has TRBV12-3 or TRBV12-4 and TRBJ1-1; D not resolved. The CDR3 sequence is 14 residues long. CDR3: CASSWHGMNTKAFF. The CDR3 nucleotides read TGCGCCAGCAGTTGGCATGGGATGAACACTAAAGCCTTCTTT.

The table lists this clonotype with a few counts. Its ends do not fully match the called genes, so a read error is possible. The chain couples TRBV20-1 to TRBJ2-7; no firm D call. Germline V gene data show CDR1 as DFQATT and CDR2 as SNEGSKA (reference sequence). CDR3 length: 12 residues. The CDR3 reads CSASGVTYELYF. For the CDR3, the DNA is TGCAGTGCTAGTGGGGTCACTTACGAGCTGTACTTC.

A remark on this clonotype: Germline is not matched at one junction end, which may reflect a read error. J is TRBJ1-2 and V is TRBV11-3; D is possibly TRBD1 (6 bases). This CDR3 has 16 residues. Germline V CDR1 and CDR2: SGHNT, YENEEA. The CDR3 protein is CASCSPTSGANYGYTF. CDR3 nucleotides: TGTGCCAGCTGCAGCCCGACCTCAGGGGCTAACTACGGCTACACCTTC.

This clonotype was seen once. Germline and junction disagree at one end, which may indicate a read error. V is TRBV7-8 and J is TRBJ2-3; 7 bases fit TRBD2. The CDR3 runs to 14 residues. The germline gives CDR1 SGHVS, CDR2 FQNEAQ. CDR3 sequence reads: CVSSLRENIDTHYF. The CDR3 bases are TGTGTCAGCAGCCTGCGGGAGAACATAGATACGCATTATTTT.

This clonotype was seen a handful of times. Relative to the germline gene, one junction end is altered; a read error may explain this. The gene calls are TRBV11-3 and TRBJ2-3; D is undetermined. The CDR3 is made up of 11 amino acids. Germline V gene data show CDR1 as SGHNT and CDR2 as YENEEA. CDR3 sequence: CASNLVDTQYF. In DNA form, the CDR3 reads TGTGCCAGCAACTTAGTGGATACGCAGTATTTT.

Of note for this clonotype: Likely a read error: the CDR3 ends without its conserved phenylalanine or tryptophan. The rearrangement links TRBV7-9 to TRBJ1-1; D is perhaps TRBD1 (5 bases). CDR1 and CDR2 from the germline V gene are SEHNR and FQNEAQ (reference sequence). This CDR3 is 12 amino acids long. The CDR3 coding sequence is TGTGCCACCAGCCGTGGGGGCACTGAAGCTTTCATT. Protein sequence: CATSRGGTEAFI.

Details on this clonotype: One end of the junction does not line up with germline, which may come from a read error. V usage is TRBV5-4 and J usage is TRBJ2-5, with 7 bases lining up with TRBD1. The CDR3 spans 14 residues. Germline CDR1 and CDR2: SGHNT and YYREEE (reference sequence). CDR3 nucleotide sequence: TGTGCCAGCAGAGGGGGCTACCTCCAAGAGAGCCAGTACTTC. Its translation: CASRGGYLQESQYF.

Details on this clonotype: A junction boundary mismatches the germline segment, possibly from a read error. This sequence joins TRBV20-1 and TRBJ1-5; 8 bases map to TRBD1. CDR3 length: 15 amino acids. Germline V gene lookup returns CDR1 DFQATT and CDR2 SNEGSKA (reference sequence). The CDR3 sequence: CSARDQQGDGQLQLF. The DNA for the CDR3 is TGCAGTGCTAGAGATCAACAGGGGGATGGGCAGCTCCAGCTTTTT.